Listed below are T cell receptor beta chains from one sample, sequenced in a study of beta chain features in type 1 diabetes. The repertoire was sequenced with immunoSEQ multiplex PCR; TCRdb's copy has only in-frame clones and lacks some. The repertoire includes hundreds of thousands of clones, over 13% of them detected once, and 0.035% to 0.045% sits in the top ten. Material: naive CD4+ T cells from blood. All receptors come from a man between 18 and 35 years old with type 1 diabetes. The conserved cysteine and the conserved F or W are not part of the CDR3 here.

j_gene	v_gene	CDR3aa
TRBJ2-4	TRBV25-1	ASTYSGGENIQY
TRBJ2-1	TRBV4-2	ASSRAGGSYNEQF
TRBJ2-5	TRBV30	AWSVRQGEWETQY
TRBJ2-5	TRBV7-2	ASSLGPLSQETQY
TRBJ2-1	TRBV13	ASSSPGGPHEQF
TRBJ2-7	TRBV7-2	ASSLRAGSSYEQY
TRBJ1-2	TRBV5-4	ASSSDGNYGYT
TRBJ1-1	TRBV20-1	SAVGSPGAF
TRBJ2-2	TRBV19	ASSPGVGSSNTGELF
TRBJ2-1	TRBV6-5	ASSYSTGVGYNEQF
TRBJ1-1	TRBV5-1	ASSIWTGGANTEAF
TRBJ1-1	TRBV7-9	ASSSMAGSNTEAF
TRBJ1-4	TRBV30	AWSVQTSQREKLF
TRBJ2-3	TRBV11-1	ASSLGTGWTDTQY
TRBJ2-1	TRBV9	ASSVSRAGGYSYNEQF
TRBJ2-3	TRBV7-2	ASSGDQAFDTQY